These 15 T cell receptor beta chains came from one sample sequenced in a study of a mutant IDH1 vaccine in newly diagnosed glioma. Clones were sequenced by immunoSEQ multiplex PCR, and TCRdb holds only the in-frame ones, with some missing. The sample has fewer than 95,000 clones, approximately 75% seen once. The time point was: week 47, end of study. Every single dose of the vaccine, 300 ug of mutant IDH1 20-mer peptide, came with topical imiquimod. These receptors have no identified antigens. The sample was PBMCs, taken from a glioma patient whose treatment included an IDH1 peptide vaccine. These receptors originate from a man in his forties with glioma.

V is TRBV7-4 and J is TRBJ2-1; 12 bases align to TRBD1. Germline-derived CDR1 and CDR2 are SGHVT and SQSDAQ. V trimming: 4 bases; J trimming: 6 bases; junction bases outside the gene matches: 7. The CDR3 is made up of 16 amino acids. The CDR3 sequence is CASSWGTGGEINEQFF. The CDR3 DNA reads TGTGCCAGCAGCTGGGGGACAGGGGGCGAGATCAATGAGCAGTTCTTC.

The chain links TRBV7-9 to TRBJ1-1, with TRBD1 identical over 7 bases. The V and J ends lost 3 bases and 1 base, in that order; junction bases with no gene match: 2. CDR1 SEHNR and CDR2 FQNEAQ come from the germline V gene (reference sequence). The CDR3 loop spans 14 amino acids. For the CDR3, the DNA is TGTGCCAGCAGCTTGACAGGGACGAACACTGAAGCTTTCTTT. Translating it yields CASSLTGTNTEAFF.

The chain carries TRBV10-3 and TRBJ2-1; D possibly matches TRBD1 or TRBD2 (7 bases each). Trimming left V 6 bases short and J 4 bases short, with 25 bases between. The germline gives CDR1 ENHRY, CDR2 SYGVKD. The CDR3 totals 18 residues. The CDR3 DNA sequence: TGTGCCATCAGCAAAGGGGGCGCGACTAGCAAGAGGTACAATGAGCAGTTCTTC. It is translated as CAISKGGATSKRYNEQFF.

The chain carries TRBV28 and TRBJ1-4; no clear D. The CDR3 is 12 amino acids. Germline V gene sequence: CDR1 MDHEN, CDR2 SYDVKM. V was clipped by 6 bases and J by 7 bases, with 9 bases between them. CDR3 sequence reads: CASRRTVEKLFF. CDR3 nucleotides: TGTGCCAGCAGGAGGACCGTTGAAAAACTGTTTTTT. Combining the CDR3 with reference TRBV28 and TRBJ1-4 gives the whole variable domain DVKVTQSSRYLVKRTGEKVFLECVQDMDHENMFWYRQDPGLGLRLIYFSYDVKMKEKGDIPEGYSVSREKKERFSLILESASTNQTSMYLCASRRTVEKLFFGSGTQLSVL.

This clone came up a few times. V gene TRBV7-8 combines with J gene TRBJ1-1; D might be TRBD1 (6 bases). This CDR3 spans 14 amino acids. CDR1 and CDR2 (germline): SGHVS, FQNEAQ. V gave up 4 bases and J gave up 5 bases, with 14 bases separating them. In DNA, the CDR3 is TGTGCCAGCAGCTCTTTTCGAGGGGGGACTGAAGCTTTCTTT. Residues: CASSSFRGGTEAFF.

The V call is TRBV2, the J call TRBJ1-2; D is perhaps TRBD1 (5 bases). V was clipped by 7 bases and J by 2 bases, with 17 bases between them. In germline, CDR1 is SNHLY, CDR2 FYNNEI. This CDR3 is built from 15 residues. The CDR3, as DNA: TGTGCCAGCACCCCTCCGGGACCTCGGAACTATGGCTACACCTTC. Encoded protein: CASTPPGPRNYGYTF.

The genes are TRBV11-2 and TRBJ2-3, with 11 bases lining up with TRBD1. In germline, CDR1 is SGHAT, CDR2 FQNNGV. Trimming removed 5 bases from V and 4 bases from J; junction bases left unmatched: 5. CDR3 length equals 15 residues. CDR3 sequence (DNA): TGTGCCAGCAGCAAGGACAGGGGGCGGGCAGATACGCAGTATTTT. Its protein is CASSKDRGRADTQYF.

This clone was observed a handful of times. This chain uses TRBV14 with TRBJ1-2; TRBD1 agrees at 7 bases. The germline gives CDR1 SGHDN, CDR2 FVKESK. This CDR3 comprises 11 residues. The V gene end was trimmed by 8 bases and the J gene end by 5 bases; junction bases not matched to a gene: 2. CDR3 region: CASGQAYGYTF. The CDR3 DNA sequence: TGTGCCAGCGGACAGGCGTATGGCTACACCTTC.

Note on this clone: The junction and the germline gene differ at one end; a read error may be behind it. The rearrangement uses TRBV7-7 and TRBJ2-2; 11 bases fit TRBD1. The CDR3 is 17 amino acids. Germline V CDR1 and CDR2: SSHAT, FNYEAQ (reference sequence). CDR3 residues: CASSPPGQGAVSGELFF. As DNA, the CDR3 is TGTGCTAGCAGCCCACCTGGACAGGGGGCTGTCAGCGGGGAGCTGTTTTTT. The complete variable domain, with remaining parts taken from reference TRBV7-7 and TRBJ2-2, reads GAGVSQSPRYKVTKRGQDVTLRCDPISSHATLYWYQQALGQGPEFLTYFNYEAQPDKSGLPSDRFSAERPEGSISTLTIQRTEQRDSAMYRCASSPPGQGAVSGELFFGEGSRLTVL.

This sequence joins TRBV5-4 and TRBJ2-2; D remains unclear. The germline V gene has CDR1 SGHNT and CDR2 YYREEE (reference sequence). The V end was cut by 3 bases, the J end by 6 bases, with 18 bases between. The CDR3 has 16 amino acids. CDR3 DNA sequence: TGTGCCAGCAGCTACAACCTCGACTTGTCTCCCGGGGAGCTGTTTTTT. It is translated as CASSYNLDLSPGELFF.

CDR3: CASSPMGVAKNIQYF. In DNA, the CDR3 is TGTGCCAGCAGCCCCATGGGGGTAGCCAAAAACATTCAGTACTTC. The rearrangement links TRBV11-2 to TRBJ2-4; D assignment may be TRBD1 or TRBD2 (5 bases each). Deletions cut 5 bases from V and 0 bases from J, with 11 bases between. The CDR3 length is 15 residues. Germline values: CDR1 SGHAT, CDR2 FQNNGV.

The genes are TRBV19 and TRBJ1-1; 8 bases fit TRBD1. Trimming took 6 bases from V and 2 from J; bases not matched to a gene: 5. Looked up from germline, CDR1 is LNHDA and CDR2 is SQIVND (reference sequence). The CDR3 covers 14 residues. CDR3 bases: TGTGCCAGTAGGCACAGGGGGGCCAACACTGAAGCTTTCTTT. Translation gives CASRHRGANTEAFF. Full variable domain (outside the CDR3, taken from reference TRBV19 and TRBJ1-1): DGGITQSPKYLFRKEGQNVTLSCEQNLNHDAMYWYRQDPGQGLRLIYYSQIVNDFQKGDIAEGYSVSREKKESFPLTVTSAQKNPTAFYLCASRHRGANTEAFFGQGTRLTVV.

The CDR3 loop is CASSATLANEKLFF. CDR3 in DNA: TGTGCCAGCAGCGCCACGCTAGCTAATGAAAAACTGTTTTTT. The chain recombines TRBV9 with TRBJ1-4; D remains ambiguous. Germline V gene lookup returns CDR1 SGDLS and CDR2 YYNGEE. The CDR3 contains 14 residues. Trimming removed 3 bases at V and 3 bases at J, with 9 bases between.

As concerns this clone: The missing conserved phenylalanine or tryptophan at the end of this CDR3 makes a read error likely. The rearrangement links TRBV30 to TRBJ2-7; 11 positions agree with TRBD1. The CDR3 length is 13 residues. J was trimmed by 0 bases and V by 5 bases; bases with no gene match: 0. From germline, CDR1 is GTSNPN and CDR2 SVGIG (reference sequence). Here the CDR3 DNA reads TGTGCCTGGGGGACAGGGGGCTCCTACGAGCAGTACCTC. This sequence encodes CAWGTGGSYEQYL.

The CDR3 DNA is TGTGCCAGCAGAAACAGGGGGCCAGGCGAGCAGTACTTC. This translates into CASRNRGPGEQYF. This chain connects TRBV6-5 to TRBJ2-7; 9 bases line up with TRBD1. The V gene's germline CDR1 is MNHEY and CDR2 SVGAGI. This CDR3 has 13 residues. V trimming: 6 bases; J trimming: 6 bases; junction bases outside the gene matches: 6.